This is a list of T cell receptor beta chains from one sample in a study of CD8 T cells in ankylosing spondylitis. Each CDR3 protein is one row after TCRdb ran MiXCR on the 5' RACE reads. The sample records 200,000 to 250,000 distinct CDR3 sequences, 6% to 8% being singletons. The source material was blood, either unsorted or a sorted T cell fraction (not recorded which). The receptors were gathered from a male donor with ankylosing spondylitis. Each CDR3 is given with its conserved first and last residue. A D gene is named only where the DNA matches it firmly. Rows may omit the clone size; those that give it use once, few, many or a size class.

J | D | V | size | DNA | CDR3
TRBJ1-2 | TRBD1 | TRBV12-3/TRBV12-4 | many | TGTGCCAGCAGCCGGACAGGCCTGGGCTACACCTTC | CASSRTGLGYTF
TRBJ2-3 | - | TRBV9 | - | TGTGCCAGCAGCGTCACAGGGCTCCGGGTCACAGATACGCAGTATTTT | CASSVTGLRVTDTQYF
TRBJ1-1 | - | TRBV6-2/TRBV6-3 | many | TGTGCCAGCAGTTACCCGGATACGATTTTCTTT | CASSYPDTIFF
TRBJ2-3 | - | TRBV2 | many | TGTGCCAGCAGTGGTGCTTTCACAGATACGCAGTATTTT | CASSGAFTDTQYF
TRBJ2-1 | - | TRBV7-2 | many | TGTGCCAGCAGCTCATCTAGCAGAGGCAATGAGCAGTTCTTC | CASSSSSRGNEQFF
TRBJ1-6 | - | TRBV4-2 | many | TGTGCCAGCAGCCAAGACGGGGGAAGCAGGGATTCACCCCTCCACTTT | CASSQDGGSRDSPLHF
TRBJ2-5 | - | TRBV5-1 | many | TGCGCCAGCAGCTTGGTGGGGTGGGCCAGAGAGTACCAAGAGACCCAGTACTTC | CASSLVGWAREYQETQYF
TRBJ2-7 | - | TRBV19 | many | TGTGCCAGTAGTGGCAGGGAGGCCTACGAGCAGTACTTC | CASSGREAYEQYF
TRBJ2-4 | - | TRBV9 | few | TGTGCCAGCAGCGTAGAGCAGGCGAGTGACATTCAGTACTTC | CASSVEQASDIQYF
TRBJ2-1 | TRBD1 | TRBV9 | many | TGTGCCAGCAGCGTAGTCCAACACGGGACAGGTCTCCACAATGAGCAGTTCTTC | CASSVVQHGTGLHNEQFF
TRBJ2-1 | - | TRBV15 | many | TGTGCCACTGGAAGGCAGGTGTCGTACAATGAGCAGTTCTTC | CATGRQVSYNEQFF
TRBJ2-1 | TRBD2 | TRBV6-4 | - | TGTGCCAGCAGTGACCTAGCGGGAATGAATGAGCAGTTCTTC | CASSDLAGMNEQFF
TRBJ1-6 | TRBD1 | TRBV6-1 | many | TGTGCCAGCAATCCCCGGGACAGGGCTTATAATTCACCCCTCCACTTT | CASNPRDRAYNSPLHF
TRBJ1-1 | - | TRBV28 | many | TGTGCCAGCACCGGACCCCCTCAAACCTTT | CASTGPPQTF
TRBJ2-7 | TRBD1 | TRBV28 | many | TGTGCCAGCAGTCTTACACTAGGACAGGGCGACGAGCAGTACTTC | CASSLTLGQGDEQYF
TRBJ2-5 | - | TRBV9 | many | TGTGCCAGCAGCGTAGGTCCAGAGACCCAGTACTTC | CASSVGPETQYF
TRBJ1-4 | - | TRBV2 | - | TGTGCCAGCAGTGATTGGGCGGCAGGGGAAAGGAAACTGTTTTTT | CASSDWAAGERKLFF
TRBJ2-3 | - | TRBV6-4 | few | TGTGCCAGCAGTGACGGAGGATTCACAGATACGCAGTATTTT | CASSDGGFTDTQYF
TRBJ1-2 | - | TRBV4-2 | many | TGTGCCAGCAGCCAAGAAAATTCCGGGAACTATGGCTACACCTTC | CASSQENSGNYGYTF
TRBJ1-1 | TRBD1 | TRBV5-6 | few | TGTGCCAGCAGCTTGGGGGACAGGGCGAACACTGAAGCTTTCTTT | CASSLGDRANTEAFF
TRBJ1-1 | - | TRBV20-1 | few | TGCAGTGCTAGAGATCGCGGGAACACTGAAGCTTTCTTT | CSARDRGNTEAFF
TRBJ2-7 | TRBD2 | TRBV29-1 | many | TGCAGCGTTGTTTCTAGCGGGAGTTACGAGCAGTACTTC | CSVVSSGSYEQYF
TRBJ2-7 | TRBD2 | TRBV7-8 | many | TGTGCCAGCAGCTTAAGGCTAGCGGGCTACGAGCAGTACTTC | CASSLRLAGYEQYF
TRBJ2-5 | TRBD1 | TRBV24-1 | many | TGTGCCACCAGTGATCGTACACAGGGGATGAGGGAGACCCAGTACTTC | CATSDRTQGMRETQYF
TRBJ2-6 | - | TRBV29-1 | many | TGCAGCGTCATGACGGTAACTGGGGCCAACGTCCTGACTTTC | CSVMTVTGANVLTF
TRBJ2-7 | - | TRBV2 | many | TGTGCCAGCAGATCGCAACAGGATTCTAGCTCCTACGAGCAGTACTTC | CASRSQQDSSSYEQYF
TRBJ2-5 | - | TRBV10-3 | many | TGTGCCATCAGTGACGACGGGGCTGAGACCCAGTACTTC | CAISDDGAETQYF
TRBJ2-7 | - | TRBV27 | many | TGTGCCAGCAGTTTACCCGGAGGATACGAGCAGTACTTC | CASSLPGGYEQYF
TRBJ2-7 | - | TRBV28 | few | TGTGCCAGCAGCTCCTTGGGGGTCAACGCCTACGAGCAGTACTTC | CASSSLGVNAYEQYF
TRBJ2-7 | TRBD1 | TRBV7-9 | many | TGTGCCAGCAGCCACGGACAGGGGATTTCCTACGAGCAGTACTTC | CASSHGQGISYEQYF
TRBJ2-5 | - | TRBV4-3 | - | TGCGCCAGCAGCCAAGACACTTTCTCTCGAGGGACCCAGTACTTC | CASSQDTFSRGTQYF
TRBJ2-1 | - | TRBV20-1 | few | TGCAGTGCTGGCCCGGGGGCCCGGGAGCAGTTCTTC | CSAGPGAREQFF
TRBJ2-3 | - | TRBV29-1 | many | TGCAGCGTTGAAGGTGGAGCCAGAGGGTGGTTGCAGTATTTT | CSVEGGARGWLQYF
TRBJ2-1 | TRBD2 | TRBV28 | many | TGTGCCAGCAGTTCACCGGGACTAGCTCGAGGTGAGCAGTTCTTC | CASSSPGLARGEQFF
TRBJ2-1 | TRBD2 | TRBV27 | many | TGTGCCAGCAGTTCCACGGCGGGAGTACTGAATGAGCAGTTCTTC | CASSSTAGVLNEQFF